This T cell receptor (beta chain) was retrieved from a study of post-analysis software for immune sequencing data. Study findings and constraints: Samples prepared in the same batch strongly co-clustered by F measure. Controls showed significantly higher normalized Chao1 diversity than did multiple sclerosis patients.

Presence of unique molecular identifiers characterized the TCR beta cDNA libraries. The authors obtained roughly 500,000 cDNA molecules from approximately 1 to 10 million T cells. TCRdb passed the PCR reads through MiXCR, listing each CDR3 protein once. Of around 770,000 distinct CDR3 sequences listed, around 46% are singletons. This clonotype was observed a handful of times. Its antigen is not known. This TCR was recovered from a girl aged 5 to 17 with multiple sclerosis. Sequenced input: blood.

CDR3 sequence reads: CSAATGLRDSNQPQHF. CDR3 coding DNA: TGCAGTGCTGCCACGGGACTCCGAGATAGCAATCAGCCCCAGCATTTT. This sequence joins TRBV20-1 and TRBJ1-5; a weak D match, TRBD1 (5 bases). The CDR3 runs 16 residues. V was cut by 5 bases and J by 0 bases, with 17 bases left in between. CDR1 and CDR2 (germline): DFQATT, SNEGSKA (reference sequence).